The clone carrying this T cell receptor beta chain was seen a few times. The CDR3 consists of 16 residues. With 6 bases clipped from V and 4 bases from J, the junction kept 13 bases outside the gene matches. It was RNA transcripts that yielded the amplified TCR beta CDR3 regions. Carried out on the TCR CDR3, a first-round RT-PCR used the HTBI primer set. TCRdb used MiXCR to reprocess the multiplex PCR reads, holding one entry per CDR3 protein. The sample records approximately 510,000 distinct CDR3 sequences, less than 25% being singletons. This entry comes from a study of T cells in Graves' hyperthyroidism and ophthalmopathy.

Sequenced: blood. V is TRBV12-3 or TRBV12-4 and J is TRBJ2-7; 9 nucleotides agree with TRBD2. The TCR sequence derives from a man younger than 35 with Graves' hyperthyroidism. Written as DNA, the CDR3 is TGTGCCAGCAGCCAAGATCTGCTAGCGGGAAGGTACGAGCAGTACTTC. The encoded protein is CASSQDLLAGRYEQYF.